This entry lists 17 T cell receptor beta chains sequenced from one sample in a study of cytomegalovirus exposure and HLA in healthy donors. PCR amplification relied on 60 Vbeta primers (plus 13 Jbeta primers). Clones were sequenced by immunoSEQ multiplex PCR, and TCRdb holds only the in-frame ones, with some missing. This table has 110,000 or so clones, over 60% appearing once. Sequenced sample: PBMCs. These receptors were taken from a man in his forties in good health and CMV-seropositive.

This chain connects TRBV6-7 to TRBJ2-3, with D unclear. TRBV6-7 is an ORF; its function is uncertain. The CDR3 consists of 13 residues. The V gene lost 2 bases and the J gene lost 6 bases, with 9 bases spanning the gap. The CDR3 is CASSYPDNDTQYF. CDR3 coding DNA: TGTGCCAGCAGTTACCCAGACAATGATACGCAGTATTTT.

In the case of this clone: One end of the junction varies from germline; a read error may be responsible. The chain employs TRBV7-9 and TRBJ1-1; D unresolved. Per germline, CDR1 SEHNR and CDR2 FQNEAQ (reference sequence). The CDR3 has 12 residues. In DNA form, the CDR3 reads TGTTCCAGCACCGCCGAGGACACTGAAGCTTTCTTT. Translation gives CSSTAEDTEAFF.

The chain joins TRBV5-1 to TRBJ2-5, with 8 bases identical to TRBD1. The CDR3 is 15 amino acids. The germline CDR1 and CDR2 sequences are SGHRS and YFSETQ. J was trimmed by 3 bases and V by 2 bases; bases with no gene match: 6. The CDR3 DNA reads as TGCGCCAGCAGCTTCCGGACAGGGTCGAAAGAGACCCAGTACTTC. This codes for CASSFRTGSKETQYF.

This clone was recorded once. This chain connects TRBV27 to TRBJ1-6, with 8 bases lining up with TRBD1. The CDR3 totals 17 residues. The V gene's germline CDR1 is MNHEY and CDR2 SMNVEV (reference sequence). After removal of 1 base from V and 8 bases from J, the junction contained 10 bases not matched to a gene. The chain's CDR3 is CASSLWVRGQSDSPLHF. CDR3 DNA: TGTGCCAGCAGTTTATGGGTCAGGGGGCAGAGCGATTCACCCCTCCACTTT.

Concerning this clone itself: Additional DNA sequences in this sample encode the identical CDR3. The rearrangement links TRBV6-1 to TRBJ1-1; 7 bases match TRBD1. J gave up 2 bases and V 4 bases, and 4 bases lay outside the gene matches. Per the germline V gene, CDR1 is MNHNS and CDR2 is SASEGT. The CDR3 loop spans 14 amino acids. The CDR3 sequence: CASSGQGRNTEAFF. CDR3 bases: TGTGCCAGCAGTGGACAGGGTCGAAACACTGAAGCTTTCTTT.

The chain has TRBV4-3 and TRBJ1-6; D gene ambiguous. The CDR3 runs to 16 residues. The germline CDR1 and CDR2 sequences are LGHNA and YSLEER. Trimming removed 3 bases from V and 7 bases from J, with 16 bases in between. The CDR3 DNA follows: TGCGCCAGCAGCCACAACGCGGCCGGCGACAATTCACCCCTCCACTTT. This gives the protein CASSHNAAGDNSPLHF.

The V gene is TRBV7-9, the J gene TRBJ2-7; D perhaps matches TRBD1 (6 bases). Per germline, CDR1 SEHNR and CDR2 FQNEAQ (reference sequence). Deletions cut 3 bases from V and 3 bases from J, with 12 bases between. This CDR3 spans 14 amino acids. CDR3: CASSFPGENYEQYF. The CDR3 DNA reads TGTGCCAGCAGCTTTCCAGGGGAAAACTACGAGCAGTACTTC.

V and J are TRBV12-5 and TRBJ1-1; 7 positions agree with TRBD1. Germline CDR1 and CDR2: LGHNT and FRNRAP. The V gene end was trimmed by 1 base and the J gene end by 1 base; junction bases not matched to a gene: 6. CDR3 length: 16 residues. The CDR3 nucleotides read TGTGCTAGTGGTTTGGCCTCGACAGGGCCGAACACTGAAGCTTTCTTT. Translating gives CASGLASTGPNTEAFF.

The V and J genes are TRBV7-2 and TRBJ1-1, with 7 bases lining up with TRBD1. V lost 10 bases, J lost 10 bases, and 9 bases stayed unmatched. Germline loops: CDR1 SGHTA, CDR2 FQGNSA. CDR3 length: 11 amino acids. CDR3 in DNA: TGTGCCACCAAGACGACAGGGAGAGCTTTCTTT. It yields the protein CATKTTGRAFF.

The V and J genes are TRBV5-1 and TRBJ1-2; the D gene is possibly TRBD1 (6 bases). The ends were cut back, 1 base at V and 4 bases at J, with 11 bases in the middle. CDR1 and CDR2 from the germline V gene are SGHRS and YFSETQ. CDR3 size: 14 residues. This CDR3 reads CASSLSQGTYGYTF. Written as DNA, the CDR3 is TGCGCCAGCAGCTTGTCGCAGGGGACCTATGGCTACACCTTC.

This clone showed up just once. DNA of the CDR3: TGTGCCAGCAGCCCGGGAGGGGGCTTCGGACTAATAGAGCAGTTCTTC. This codes for CASSPGGGFGLIEQFF. The chain combines TRBV7-6 with TRBJ2-1, with a tentative D call TRBD2 (8 bases). The germline V and J ends were trimmed by 5 bases and 10 bases, with 24 bases remaining between them. Germline CDR1 is SGHVS and CDR2 is FNYEAQ. The CDR3 spans 16 residues.

In this sample, this clone turned up a few times. One end of the junction fails to match germline, which may point to a read error. The chain has TRBV2 and TRBJ1-2; 8 nucleotides align to TRBD1. The CDR3 is 15 residues long. Per the germline V gene, CDR1 is SNHLY and CDR2 is FYNNEI. Here the CDR3 reads CASTEGQGFYYGYTF. In DNA, the CDR3 is TGTGCCAGCACTGAAGGACAGGGCTTTTACTATGGCTACACCTTC. Full variable domain (outside the CDR3, taken from reference TRBV2 and TRBJ1-2): EPEVTQTPSHQVTQMGQEVILRCVPISNHLYFYWYRQILGQKVEFLVSFYNNEISEKSEIFDDQFSVERPDGSNFTLKIRSTKLEDSAMYFCASTEGQGFYYGYTFGSGTRLTVV.

The V call is TRBV18, the J call TRBJ2-1, with a tentative D call TRBD2 (6 bases). Germline CDR1 reads KGHSH; CDR2 reads LQKENI. The CDR3 has 13 residues. The germline V and J ends were trimmed by 3 bases and 5 bases, with 8 bases remaining between them. CDR3 loop: CASSPGLNNEQFF. In DNA form, the CDR3 reads TGTGCCAGCTCACCGGGACTGAACAATGAGCAGTTCTTC.

There are a few counts of this clone. The rearrangement links TRBV18 to TRBJ1-6; D unresolved. CDR1 is KGHSH and CDR2 is LQKENI in the germline V gene. Trimming removed 4 bases from V and 3 bases from J, with 10 bases in between. The CDR3 loop spans 15 amino acids. This CDR3 is CASSLNNHYNSPLHF. DNA of the CDR3: TGTGCCAGCTCACTGAACAACCACTATAATTCACCCCTCCACTTT.

The rearrangement joins TRBV7-2 to TRBJ2-3, with a tentative D call TRBD2 (6 bases). The CDR3 has 15 amino acids. Germline CDR1 and CDR2: SGHTA and FQGNSA. Trimming left V 1 base short and J 1 base short, with 9 bases between. The CDR3 spells CASSLDRGGTDTQYF. The DNA of the CDR3 is TGTGCCAGCAGCTTAGATCGCGGGGGCACAGATACGCAGTATTTT.

The chain recombines TRBV4-3 with TRBJ1-5; D gene uncertain. Germline V gene data show CDR1 as LGHNA and CDR2 as YSLEER. This CDR3 region has 15 residues. V was clipped by 0 bases and J by 6 bases, with 12 bases between them. The DNA of the CDR3 is TGCGCCAGCAGCCAAGATCCGGGTCGGGGTCAGCCCCAGCATTTT. It yields the protein CASSQDPGRGQPQHF.

The chain couples TRBV10-2 to TRBJ1-6; D perhaps matches TRBD1 (5 bases). The CDR3 length is 14 residues. Trimming cost V 0 bases and J 10 bases, with 10 bases left between them. CDR1 and CDR2 from the germline V gene are WSHSY and SAAADI. Here the CDR3 DNA reads TGCGCCAGCAGTGAGTCGGGGGGTCAATCACCCCTCCACTTT. This encodes CASSESGGQSPLHF.